The clone carrying this T cell receptor delta chain was detected a few times. The mismatch at residue 8 between this DNA's translation and the TCRdb protein of a much larger clone likely reflects a read error; the protein shown is translated from the DNA. CDR3 length equals 15 residues. V lost 0 bases and J 3 bases, leaving 13 bases between the germline ends. CDR1 and CDR2 (germline): GEAIGNYY, EKD. TCRdb made new clone calls on the RT-PCR reads using CATT. The table records some 1,800 delta-chain clones, 2.3% of them present only once. The data stem from a study of gamma-delta T cells after stem cell transplantation.

V gene TRDV2 combines with J gene TRDJ1, with D tentatively TRDD3 (5 bases). Sequenced input: gamma-delta T cells. The sequence was collected from a human donor. It is not recorded whose cells these are; they may come from a transplant donor. The CDR3 nucleotides read TGTGCCTGTGACACCATAGGGGGTACGCCCGATAAACTCATCTTT. Translating gives CACDTIGGTPDKLIF.